The 8 T cell receptor beta chains below were found in one sample sequenced in a study of PD-1 blockade in classical Hodgkin lymphoma. Time point noted: cycle 4 day 1 (C4D1), after 6 weeks of nivolumab. Brentuximab vedotin exposure varied, and every patient relapsed after autologous stem cell transplantation. Isolated CD8+ T cells were derived from thawed PBMCs through magnetic negative selection. Clones were read by immunoSEQ multiplex PCR, and TCRdb kept only the in-frame ones, dropping some. The table has 9,300 or so clones, 70% to 85% seen once. This specimen consisted of CD8+ T cells from blood, obtained before the fourth cycle of nivolumab. The source is a human donor with classical Hodgkin lymphoma.

V is TRBV9 and J is TRBJ2-7; no clear D gene. This CDR3 has 15 amino acids. Trimming cost V 0 bases and J 5 bases, with 15 bases left between them. CDR1 is SGDLS, CDR2 YYNGEE, per germline. Written as DNA, the CDR3 is TGTGCCAGCAGCGTAGAAGGCCAGGTCGCAGACGAGCAGTACTTC. It specifies CASSVEGQVADEQYF. The complete variable domain, with remaining parts taken from reference TRBV9 and TRBJ2-7, reads DSGVTQTPKHLITATGQRVTLRCSPRSGDLSVYWYQQSLDQGLQFLIQYYNGEERAKGNILERFSAQQFPDLHSELNLSSLELGDSALYFCASSVEGQVADEQYFGPGTRLTVT.

This rearrangement joins TRBV7-8 to TRBJ1-5, with 10 bases aligning to TRBD1. CDR1 SGHVS and CDR2 FQNEAQ come from the germline V gene. This CDR3 region has 16 residues. V shed 2 bases and J 4 bases; nucleotides not matched to a gene: 5. CDR3 DNA: TGTGCCAGCAGCTTAACGGGACAGGGGCTTAATCAGCCCCAGCATTTT. It encodes CASSLTGQGLNQPQHF.

In this sample, this clone turned up a few times. Written as DNA, the CDR3 is TGTGCCATCAGTGAGTCGGTGTGGGCCAATGGCTACACCTTC. Translation: CAISESVWANGYTF. V usage is TRBV10-3 and J usage is TRBJ1-2; D is unclear. CDR3 length: 14 residues. Germline V gene data show CDR1 as ENHRY and CDR2 as SYGVKD. V shed 0 bases and J shed 6 bases, with 11 bases lying between them.

The chain couples TRBV7-9 to TRBJ2-1, with 7 bases fitting TRBD2. The length of the CDR3 is 14 residues. The trim removed 1 base at V and 8 bases at J, leaving 5 bases unmatched. Germline V gene data show CDR1 as SEHNR and CDR2 as FQNEAQ (reference sequence). CDR3 region: CASSLGGGSDEQFF. CDR3 coding DNA: TGTGCCAGCAGCTTAGGGGGAGGGTCTGATGAGCAGTTCTTC.

The chain combines TRBV10-1 with TRBJ2-6; TRBD1 matches at 7 bases. This CDR3 has 16 residues. The germline V gene encodes CDR1 WNHNN and CDR2 SYGVQD (reference sequence). V shed 6 bases and J 6 bases; nucleotides not matched to a gene: 11. CDR3 nucleotide sequence: TGCGCCAGCAGAGATCCGACAGGGCGCCCGGCCAACGTCCTGACTTTC. Its translation: CASRDPTGRPANVLTF.

V usage is TRBV9 and J usage is TRBJ2-1; 7 nucleotides line up with TRBD2. CDR3 size: 13 residues. With 0 bases clipped from V and 12 bases from J, the junction kept 6 bases outside the gene matches. Per germline, CDR1 SGDLS and CDR2 YYNGEE. The CDR3 sequence: CASSVAGGGGQFF. CDR3 nucleotide sequence: TGTGCCAGCAGCGTAGCTGGGGGGGGTGGGCAGTTCTTC.

This sequence joins TRBV28 and TRBJ2-1; 10 bases are a match to TRBD2. With 5 bases clipped from V and 3 bases from J, the junction kept 7 bases outside the gene matches. The CDR3 runs 16 residues. Germline CDR1 MDHEN, CDR2 SYDVKM. CDR3 region: CASSPPGLAIYNEQFF. DNA for the CDR3: TGTGCCAGCAGTCCTCCGGGACTAGCGATCTACAATGAGCAGTTCTTC.

The chain is built from TRBV19 and TRBJ1-5; tentatively, D is TRBD1 (5 bases). The CDR3 extends over 15 amino acids. Germline CDR1 LNHDA, CDR2 SQIVND (reference sequence). The ends were cut back, 5 bases at V and 3 bases at J, with 14 bases in the middle. CDR3 in amino acids: CASSLGDIYNQPQHF. The CDR3 nucleotides read TGTGCCAGTAGTCTGGGGGATATATACAATCAGCCCCAGCATTTT. Filled out from reference TRBV19 and TRBJ1-5, the complete variable domain reads DGGITQSPKYLFRKEGQNVTLSCEQNLNHDAMYWYRQDPGQGLRLIYYSQIVNDFQKGDIAEGYSVSREKKESFPLTVTSAQKNPTAFYLCASSLGDIYNQPQHFGDGTRLSIL.